These 7 T cell receptor beta chains originate from one sample sequenced in a study of blood T cell repertoires in COVID-19. Assay: immunoSEQ multiplex PCR; the TCRdb copy retains only in-frame clones and omits some. The sample includes under 200,000 clones, around 85% of them seen just once. What was sequenced was peripheral blood. These receptors were collected from a man aged 60 to 69 with acute or convalescent COVID-19.

The chain joins TRBV5-6 to TRBJ2-3, with TRBD2 matching 8 bases. The junction had 7 bases not matched to a gene; V was cut back by 4 bases and J by 3 bases. Germline values: CDR1 SGHDT, CDR2 YYEEEE. The CDR3 contains 15 residues. The CDR3 DNA reads as TGTGCCAGCAGCGACCCACTAGCGGAAACAGATACGCAGTATTTT. Its translation is CASSDPLAETDTQYF.

The J gene is TRBJ1-3, the V gene TRBV6-1, with D hard to call. The CDR3 spans 16 residues. V dropped 3 bases and J dropped 0 bases, with 12 bases sitting between them. CDR1 and CDR2 (germline): MNHNS, SASEGT. The CDR3 coding sequence is TGTGCCAGCAGTGACTTTTCCGAGGGCTCTGGAAACACCATATATTTT. It is translated as CASSDFSEGSGNTIYF.

This rearrangement joins TRBV5-1 to TRBJ1-2; 8 bases map to TRBD1. Germline V CDR1 and CDR2: SGHRS, YFSETQ. V dropped 3 bases and J dropped 2; count of bases not matched to a gene: 12. CDR3 length: 17 residues. CDR3 nucleotides: TGCGCCAGCAGCTCCACAACTTGGACAGGGTTAAACTATGGCTACACCTTC. This translates into CASSSTTWTGLNYGYTF.

This clone has only one observation. This rearrangement joins TRBV5-4 to TRBJ2-7, with TRBD1 as a possible D gene (7 bases). The length of the CDR3 is 15 residues. V was shortened by 4 bases and J by 1 base, with 15 bases between the two germline ends. Germline V gene data show CDR1 as SGHNT and CDR2 as YYREEE (reference sequence). The chain's CDR3 is CASSGRQGGSYEQYF. The CDR3 coding sequence is TGTGCCAGCAGCGGGCGGCAGGGGGGATCCTACGAGCAGTACTTC.

The chain joins TRBV24-1 to TRBJ1-2; TRBD1 matches 10 bases. There are 14 residues in the CDR3. From germline, CDR1 is KGHDR and CDR2 SFDVKD. Trimming took 4 bases from V and 6 from J; bases not matched to a gene: 4. The CDR3 nucleotides read TGTGCCACCAGTGACCGGACAGGGGGAAATGGCTACACCTTC. This gives the protein CATSDRTGGNGYTF.

V is TRBV29-1 and J is TRBJ1-3, with TRBD1 matching over 8 bases. The CDR3 consists of 14 residues. Trimming cost V 6 bases and J 2 bases; bases outside gene matches: 6. The V gene's germline CDR1 is SQVTM and CDR2 ANQGSEA. This CDR3 reads CSVRKQGAGNTIYF. CDR3 DNA: TGCAGCGTGCGGAAACAGGGGGCTGGAAACACCATATATTTT.

The J gene is TRBJ1-2, the V gene TRBV6-5, with TRBD1 as a possible D gene (5 bases). This CDR3 has 11 amino acids. The germline V gene has CDR1 MNHEY and CDR2 SVGAGI. The V gene lost 7 bases and the J gene lost 8 bases, with 11 bases spanning the gap. The CDR3 nucleotides are TGTGCCAGCACTGGGGCGTGGGGCTACACCTTC. It encodes CASTGAWGYTF.